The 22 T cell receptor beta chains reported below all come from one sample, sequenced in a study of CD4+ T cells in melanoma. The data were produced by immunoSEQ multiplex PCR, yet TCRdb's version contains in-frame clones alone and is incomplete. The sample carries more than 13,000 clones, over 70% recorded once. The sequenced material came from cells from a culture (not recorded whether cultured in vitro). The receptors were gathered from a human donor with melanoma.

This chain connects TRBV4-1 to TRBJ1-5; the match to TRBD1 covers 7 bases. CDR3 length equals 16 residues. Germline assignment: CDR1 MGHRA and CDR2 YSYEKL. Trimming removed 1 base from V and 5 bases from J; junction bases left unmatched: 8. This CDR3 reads CASSQASRGRDQPQHF. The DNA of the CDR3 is TGCGCCAGCAGCCAAGCTTCTAGGGGGCGAGATCAGCCCCAGCATTTT.

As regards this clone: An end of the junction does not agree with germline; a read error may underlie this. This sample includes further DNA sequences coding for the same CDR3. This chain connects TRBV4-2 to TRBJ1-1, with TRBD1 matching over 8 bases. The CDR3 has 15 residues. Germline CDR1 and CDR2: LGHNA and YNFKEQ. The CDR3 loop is CASSQDLGQGSRAFF. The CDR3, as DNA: TGTGCCAGCAGCCAAGATCTCGGACAGGGCAGTAGAGCTTTTTTT.

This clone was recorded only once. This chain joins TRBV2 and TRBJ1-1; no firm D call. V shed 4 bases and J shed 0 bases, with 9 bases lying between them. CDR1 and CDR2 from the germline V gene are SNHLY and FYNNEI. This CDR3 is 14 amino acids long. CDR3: CASSGPGLNTEAFF. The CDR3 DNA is TGTGCCAGCAGTGGGCCGGGGTTGAACACTGAAGCTTTCTTT.

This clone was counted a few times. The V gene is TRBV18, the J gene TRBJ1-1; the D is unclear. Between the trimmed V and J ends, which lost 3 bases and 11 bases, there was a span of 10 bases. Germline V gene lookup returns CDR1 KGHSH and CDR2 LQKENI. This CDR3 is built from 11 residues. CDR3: CASSPASSAFF. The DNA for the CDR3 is TGTGCCAGCTCACCCGCATCTTCCGCTTTCTTT.

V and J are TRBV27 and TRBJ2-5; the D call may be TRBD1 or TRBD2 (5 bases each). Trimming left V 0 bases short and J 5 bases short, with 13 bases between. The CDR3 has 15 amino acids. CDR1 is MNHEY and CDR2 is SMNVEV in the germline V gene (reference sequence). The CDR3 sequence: CASSLSDRWGETQYF. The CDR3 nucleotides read TGTGCCAGCAGTTTATCGGATAGGTGGGGGGAGACCCAGTACTTC.

CDR3 sequence (DNA): TGTGCCAGCCGGCGCGGACCCTTAGAGACTGAAGCTTTCTTT. Its protein product is CASRRGPLETEAFF. The chain has TRBV2 and TRBJ1-1; D gene unclear. Germline V gene lookup returns CDR1 SNHLY and CDR2 FYNNEI. The V end was cut by 8 bases, the J end by 5 bases, with 18 bases between. The CDR3 totals 14 residues.

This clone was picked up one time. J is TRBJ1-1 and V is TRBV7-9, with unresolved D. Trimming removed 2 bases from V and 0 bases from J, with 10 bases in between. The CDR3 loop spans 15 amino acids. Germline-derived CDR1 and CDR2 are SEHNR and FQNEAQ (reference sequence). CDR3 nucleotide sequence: TGTGCCAGCAGCTTAAGTTCTACAGTGAACACTGAAGCTTTCTTT. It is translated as CASSLSSTVNTEAFF.

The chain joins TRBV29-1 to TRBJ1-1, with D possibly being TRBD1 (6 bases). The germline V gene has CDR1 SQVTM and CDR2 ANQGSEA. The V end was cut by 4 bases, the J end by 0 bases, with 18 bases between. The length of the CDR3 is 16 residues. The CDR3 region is CSVVGGADFLNTEAFF. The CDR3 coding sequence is TGCAGCGTTGTGGGGGGGGCTGACTTCCTGAACACTGAAGCTTTCTTT.

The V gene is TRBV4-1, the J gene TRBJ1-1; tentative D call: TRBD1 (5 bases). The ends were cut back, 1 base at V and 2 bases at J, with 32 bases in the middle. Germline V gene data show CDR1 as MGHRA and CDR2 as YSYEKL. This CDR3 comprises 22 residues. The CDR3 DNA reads TGCGCCAGCAGCCAAGTTGGTTTGAAGCGTCAGGCCGATTCGGGGGGTAACACTGAAGCTTTCTTT. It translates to CASSQVGLKRQADSGGNTEAFF.

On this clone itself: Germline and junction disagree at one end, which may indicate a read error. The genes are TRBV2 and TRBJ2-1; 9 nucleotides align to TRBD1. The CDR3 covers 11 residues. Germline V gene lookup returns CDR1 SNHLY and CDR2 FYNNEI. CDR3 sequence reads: CASSEGDRVIF. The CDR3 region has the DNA TGTGCCAGCAGTGAAGGGGACAGGGTAATCTTC.

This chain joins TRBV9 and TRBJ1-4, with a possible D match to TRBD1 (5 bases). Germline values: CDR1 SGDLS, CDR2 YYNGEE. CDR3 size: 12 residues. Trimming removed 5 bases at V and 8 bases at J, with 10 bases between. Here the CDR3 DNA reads TGTGCCAGCAGTCGGGACGGGGAAAAACTGTTTTTT. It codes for CASSRDGEKLFF.

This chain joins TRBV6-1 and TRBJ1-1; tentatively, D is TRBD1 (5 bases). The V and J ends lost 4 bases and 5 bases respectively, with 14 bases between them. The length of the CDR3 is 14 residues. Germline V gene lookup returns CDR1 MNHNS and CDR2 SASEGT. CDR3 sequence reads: CASSATGRATEAFF. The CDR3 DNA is TGTGCCAGCAGTGCAACAGGTAGAGCGACTGAAGCTTTCTTT.

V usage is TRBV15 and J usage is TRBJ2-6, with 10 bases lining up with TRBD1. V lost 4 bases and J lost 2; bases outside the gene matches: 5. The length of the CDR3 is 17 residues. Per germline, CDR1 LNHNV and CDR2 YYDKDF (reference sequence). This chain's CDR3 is CATSTGQGTTGANVLTF. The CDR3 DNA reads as TGTGCCACCAGCACGGGACAGGGGACTACTGGGGCCAACGTCCTGACTTTC.

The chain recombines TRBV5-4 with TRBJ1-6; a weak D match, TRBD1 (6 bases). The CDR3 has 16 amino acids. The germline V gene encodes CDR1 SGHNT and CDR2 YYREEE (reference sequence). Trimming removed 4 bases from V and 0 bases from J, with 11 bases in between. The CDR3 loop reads CASSRDMSSYNSPLHF. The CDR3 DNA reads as TGTGCCAGCAGCAGGGACATGAGCTCCTATAATTCACCCCTCCACTTT.

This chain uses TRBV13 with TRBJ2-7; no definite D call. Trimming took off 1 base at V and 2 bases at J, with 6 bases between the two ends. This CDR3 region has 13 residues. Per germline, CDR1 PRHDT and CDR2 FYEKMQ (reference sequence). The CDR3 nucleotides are TGTGCCAGCAGCTTAGCTGGGACCTACGAGCAGTACTTC. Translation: CASSLAGTYEQYF. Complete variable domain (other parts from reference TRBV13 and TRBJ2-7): AAGVIQSPRHLIKEKRETATLKCYPIPRHDTVYWYQQGPGQDPQFLISFYEKMQSDKGSIPDRFSAQQFSDYHSELNMSSLELGDSALYFCASSLAGTYEQYFGPGTRLTVT.

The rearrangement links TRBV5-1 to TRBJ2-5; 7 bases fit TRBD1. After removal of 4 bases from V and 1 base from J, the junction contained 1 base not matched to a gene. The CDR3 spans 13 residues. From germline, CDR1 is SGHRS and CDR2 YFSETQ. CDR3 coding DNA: TGCGCCAGCAGCCCAGGGGGCCAAGAGACCCAGTACTTC. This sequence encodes CASSPGGQETQYF. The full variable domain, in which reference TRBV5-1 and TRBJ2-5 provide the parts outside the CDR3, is KAGVTQTPRYLIKTRGQQVTLSCSPISGHRSVSWYQQTPGQGLQFLFEYFSETQRNKGNFPGRFSGRQFSNSRSEMNVSTLELGDSALYLCASSPGGQETQYFGPGTRLLVL.

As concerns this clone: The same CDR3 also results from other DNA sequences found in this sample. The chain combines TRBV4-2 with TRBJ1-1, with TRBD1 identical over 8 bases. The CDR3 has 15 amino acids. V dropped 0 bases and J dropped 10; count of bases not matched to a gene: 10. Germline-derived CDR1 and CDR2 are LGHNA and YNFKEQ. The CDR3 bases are TGTGCCAGCAGCCAAGATCTCGGACAGGGCAGTAGAGCTTTCTTT. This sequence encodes CASSQDLGQGSRAFF.

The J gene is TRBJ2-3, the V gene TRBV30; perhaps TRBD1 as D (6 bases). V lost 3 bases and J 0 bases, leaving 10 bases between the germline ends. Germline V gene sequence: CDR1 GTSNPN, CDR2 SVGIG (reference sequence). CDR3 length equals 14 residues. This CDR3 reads CAWSHRESTDTQYF. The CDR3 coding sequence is TGTGCCTGGAGCCACAGGGAGAGCACAGATACGCAGTATTTT.

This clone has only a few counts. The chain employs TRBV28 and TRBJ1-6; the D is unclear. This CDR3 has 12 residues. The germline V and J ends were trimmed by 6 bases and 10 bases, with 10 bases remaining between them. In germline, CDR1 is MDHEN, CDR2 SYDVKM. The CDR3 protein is CASRGSGSPLHF. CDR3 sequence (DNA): TGTGCCAGCAGGGGGTCGGGCTCACCCCTCCACTTT.

CDR3 in amino acids: CAWSPGQGIWQFF. The CDR3 DNA is TGTGCCTGGTCCCCGGGACAGGGGATATGGCAGTTCTTC. The chain links TRBV30 to TRBJ2-1; 10 nucleotides align to TRBD1. This CDR3 has 13 amino acids. V dropped 5 bases and J dropped 12; count of bases not matched to a gene: 10. Per germline, CDR1 GTSNPN and CDR2 SVGIG (reference sequence).

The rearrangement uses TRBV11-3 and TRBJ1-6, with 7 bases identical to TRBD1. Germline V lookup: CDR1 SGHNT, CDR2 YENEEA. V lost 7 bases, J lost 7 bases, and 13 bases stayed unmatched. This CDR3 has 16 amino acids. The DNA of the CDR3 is TGTGCCAGCATCCGACAGGGCGATTGTCTGAATTCACCCCTCCACTTT. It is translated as CASIRQGDCLNSPLHF.

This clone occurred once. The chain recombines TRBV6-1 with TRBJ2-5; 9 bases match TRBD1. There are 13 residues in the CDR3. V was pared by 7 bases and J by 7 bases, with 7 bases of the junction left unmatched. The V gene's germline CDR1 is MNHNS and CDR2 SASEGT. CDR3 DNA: TGTGCCAGCACCTTACAGGGGGCAGTGACCCAGTACTTC. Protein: CASTLQGAVTQYF.